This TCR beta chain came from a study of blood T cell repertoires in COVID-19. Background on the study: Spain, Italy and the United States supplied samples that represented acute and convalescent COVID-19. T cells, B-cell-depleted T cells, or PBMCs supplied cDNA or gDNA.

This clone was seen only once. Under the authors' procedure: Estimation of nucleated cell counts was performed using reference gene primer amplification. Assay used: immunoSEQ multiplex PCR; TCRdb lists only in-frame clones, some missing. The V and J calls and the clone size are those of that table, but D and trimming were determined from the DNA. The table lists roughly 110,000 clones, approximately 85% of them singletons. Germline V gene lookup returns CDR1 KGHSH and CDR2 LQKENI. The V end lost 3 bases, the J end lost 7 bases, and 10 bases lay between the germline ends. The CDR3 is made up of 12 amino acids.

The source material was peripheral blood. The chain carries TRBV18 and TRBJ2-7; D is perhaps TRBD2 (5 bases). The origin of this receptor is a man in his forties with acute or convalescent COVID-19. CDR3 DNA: TGTGCCAGCTCACCGAGGACGGGGGAGCAGTACTTC. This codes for CASSPRTGEQYF.